Listed here is a single TCR beta chain. This CDR3 region has 15 residues. Germline CDR1 reads WSHSY; CDR2 reads SAAADI. Trimming cost V 3 bases and J 1 base, with 10 bases left between them. This specimen comes from a study of blood T cell repertoires in COVID-19. Looking at the study overall: Sites across the United States, Italy and Spain contributed samples from acute and convalescent COVID-19. T cells, B-cell-depleted T cells, or PBMCs provided the cDNA or gDNA that served as material.

Authors' processing steps: Reference gene primer amplification in the assay estimated nucleated cell counts. Profiled with immunoSEQ multiplex PCR; TCRdb holds only in-frame clones, not every one. D and trimming come from the DNA, and the V and J calls and clone size come from that table. The table shows approximately 240,000 clones, with approximately 84% occurring only once. This TCR derives from a woman in her twenties or thirties who had recovered from COVID-19. Sequencing used peripheral blood. The V call is TRBV10-2, the J call TRBJ1-5, with D possibly TRBD1 on 5 matching bases. The chain's CDR3 is CASSDRDWSNQPQHF. The CDR3, as DNA: TGCGCCAGCAGTGACAGGGATTGGAGCAATCAGCCCCAGCATTTT.